A selection of T cell receptor beta chains follows, all from one sample in a study of T cell repertoires in cytomegalovirus infection. The antigens of these receptors remain unknown. One entry per CDR3 protein results from TCRdb running MiXCR on the reads. The repertoire holds tens of thousands of distinct CDR3 sequences, with 15% to 25% as singletons. This sample comprised CD8+ T cells from cultured PBMCs, obtained from culture after CMV antigen stimulation. These receptors originate from a human donor in good health (CMV status not recorded). Some clones in this sample may be carry-over from other donors' samples. Each CDR3 is given with its conserved first and last residue. The D gene is left open where the match is weak. Where a row states a size, it is once, few, many or the class of an expanded clone; other rows omit it.

V gene: TRBV28; D gene: .; J gene: TRBJ2-1; clone size: many; CDR3 protein: CASSSARGVQFF; CDR3 DNA: TGTGCCAGCAGTTCGGCCCGGGGCGTGCAGTTCTTC
V gene: TRBV9; D gene: .; J gene: TRBJ2-1; clone size: few; CDR3 protein: CASSTNEQFF; CDR3 DNA: TGTGCCAGCAGCACCAATGAGCAGTTCTTC
V gene: TRBV19; D gene: .; J gene: TRBJ2-7; clone size: few; CDR3 protein: CASSFRRSLRFEQYF; CDR3 DNA: TGTGCCAGTAGTTTCCGGAGAAGCCTTAGATTCGAGCAGTACTTC
V gene: TRBV12-3/TRBV12-4; D gene: .; J gene: TRBJ1-3; clone size: once; CDR3 protein: CASGSSGTIYF; CDR3 DNA: TGTGCCAGCGGCTCGTCTGGCACCATATATTTT
V gene: TRBV7-6; D gene: .; J gene: TRBJ2-3; clone size: .; CDR3 protein: CASSLLSIDTQYF; CDR3 DNA: TGTGCCAGCAGCTTACTGAGTATAGATACGCAGTATTTT
V gene: TRBV7-6; D gene: TRBD2; J gene: TRBJ2-2; clone size: few; CDR3 protein: CASSLALRGAGELFF; CDR3 DNA: TGTGCCAGCAGCTTAGCCTTACGGGGGGCCGGGGAGCTGTTTTTT
V gene: TRBV7-8; D gene: .; J gene: TRBJ1-2; clone size: .; CDR3 protein: CASSLGRLLANYGYTF; CDR3 DNA: TGTGCCAGCAGCTTAGGGAGGTTGTTAGCTAACTATGGCTACACCTTC
V gene: TRBV6-2/TRBV6-3; D gene: TRBD1; J gene: TRBJ1-2; clone size: .; CDR3 protein: CASTGGTGPGYTF; CDR3 DNA: TGTGCCAGCACCGGCGGGACAGGTCCTGGCTACACCTTC
V gene: TRBV6-2/TRBV6-3; D gene: TRBD1; J gene: TRBJ2-7; clone size: many; CDR3 protein: CASSYSNRGYEQYF; CDR3 DNA: TGTGCCAGCAGTTACTCAAACAGGGGCTACGAGCAGTACTTC
V gene: TRBV7-2; D gene: .; J gene: TRBJ2-5; clone size: few; CDR3 protein: CASSLEGGLAETQYF; CDR3 DNA: TGTGCCAGCAGCTTAGAAGGAGGGTTGGCGGAGACCCAGTACTTC
V gene: TRBV6-6; D gene: TRBD1; J gene: TRBJ2-7; clone size: .; CDR3 protein: CASRFNRDSYSPSYEQYF; CDR3 DNA: TGTGCCAGCAGGTTTAACCGGGACAGCTACAGCCCCAGCTACGAGCAGTACTTC
V gene: TRBV2; D gene: .; J gene: TRBJ1-6; clone size: .; CDR3 protein: CASKGRGGSPLHF; CDR3 DNA: TGTGCCAGCAAAGGACGGGGGGGTTCACCCCTCCACTTT
V gene: TRBV7-9; D gene: .; J gene: TRBJ1-4; clone size: .; CDR3 protein: CASSVSEATNEKLFF; CDR3 DNA: TGTGCCAGCAGCGTTTCAGAAGCAACTAATGAAAAACTGTTTTTT
V gene: TRBV11-1; D gene: .; J gene: TRBJ2-1; clone size: .; CDR3 protein: CASSPTGGWNEQFF; CDR3 DNA: TGTGCCAGCAGCCCAACGGGGGGCTGGAATGAGCAGTTCTTC
V gene: TRBV7-2; D gene: .; J gene: TRBJ2-3; clone size: many; CDR3 protein: CASSWATSRLGASTDTQYF; CDR3 DNA: TGTGCCAGCAGCTGGGCTACATCGCGATTAGGTGCTAGCACAGATACGCAGTATTTT
V gene: TRBV29-1; D gene: TRBD1; J gene: TRBJ2-1; clone size: many; CDR3 protein: CSVEFPGGSSYNEQFF; CDR3 DNA: TGCAGCGTTGAGTTCCCAGGGGGAAGCTCCTACAATGAGCAGTTCTTC
V gene: TRBV27; D gene: .; J gene: TRBJ1-1; clone size: .; CDR3 protein: CASWLGTEAFF; CDR3 DNA: TGTGCCAGCTGGTTGGGCACTGAAGCTTTCTTT
V gene: TRBV6-2/TRBV6-3; D gene: TRBD2; J gene: TRBJ2-1; clone size: .; CDR3 protein: CASSLSLAVSDEQFF; CDR3 DNA: TGTGCCAGCAGTTTAAGCCTAGCGGTTTCCGATGAGCAGTTCTTC
V gene: TRBV14; D gene: .; J gene: TRBJ2-7; clone size: few; CDR3 protein: CASSQLILVAEQYF; CDR3 DNA: TGTGCCAGCAGCCAGTTAATACTAGTTGCCGAGCAGTACTTC
V gene: TRBV7-9; D gene: TRBD1; J gene: TRBJ1-5; clone size: .; CDR3 protein: CASSLALGTGSIRNQPQHF; CDR3 DNA: TGTGCCAGCAGCTTAGCCCTCGGGACAGGTAGTATTCGCAATCAGCCCCAGCATTTT